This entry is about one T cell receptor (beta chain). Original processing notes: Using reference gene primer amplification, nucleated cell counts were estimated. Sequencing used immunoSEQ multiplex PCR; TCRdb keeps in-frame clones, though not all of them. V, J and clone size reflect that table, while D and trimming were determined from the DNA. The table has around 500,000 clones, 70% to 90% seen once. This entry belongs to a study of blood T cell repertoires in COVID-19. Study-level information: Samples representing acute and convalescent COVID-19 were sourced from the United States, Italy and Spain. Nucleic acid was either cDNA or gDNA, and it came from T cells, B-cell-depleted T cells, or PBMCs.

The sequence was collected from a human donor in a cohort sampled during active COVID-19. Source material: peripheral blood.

The CDR3 spells CASRYQAAQETQYF. The CDR3 DNA sequence: TGCGCCAGCAGGTACCAGGCCGCACAAGAGACCCAGTACTTC. The chain has TRBV5-1 and TRBJ2-5; D gene uncertain. V lost 5 bases, J lost 2 bases, and 13 bases lay in between. The CDR3 contains 14 residues. Germline V gene data show CDR1 as SGHRS and CDR2 as YFSETQ.